The 9 T cell receptor beta chains below were found in one sample sequenced in a study of Ad26.COV2.S vaccination and SARS-CoV-2 variants. Some clones are missing from TCRdb's copy, which holds only in-frame ones; the method was immunoSEQ multiplex PCR. The sample carries some 340,000 clones, 86% recorded once. Treatment specified: about 20 received Ad26.COV2.S at low or high dose, single or two shots; five or six received placebo; per-sample allocation not given. The study sampled participants on day 63 after the first vaccine or placebo injection. Sequenced here: peripheral blood, sampled in a trial of Ad26.COV2.S vaccine versus placebo. Receptors originate from a person aged 18-65 years who received the Ad26.COV2.S COVID-19 vaccine or a placebo.

This clone came up once. V gene TRBV19 combines with J gene TRBJ1-6; no clear D. Per the germline V gene, CDR1 is LNHDA and CDR2 is SQIVND (reference sequence). Trimming shortened V by 6 bases and J by 8 bases, and 14 bases separated the two germline ends. This CDR3 comprises 14 residues. CDR3 loop: CASSPDSTYSPLHF. Written as DNA, the CDR3 is TGTGCCAGTAGCCCGGACTCGACTTATTCACCCCTCCACTTT.

The J gene is TRBJ2-7, the V gene TRBV2; no clear D gene. The germline gives CDR1 SNHLY, CDR2 FYNNEI. V lost 8 bases, J lost 0 bases, and 11 bases lay in between. This CDR3 contains 13 residues. The chain's CDR3 is CASRWGTSYEQYF. The CDR3 DNA reads as TGTGCCAGCCGTTGGGGAACCTCCTACGAGCAGTACTTC.

The rearrangement uses TRBV2 and TRBJ2-7, with no clear D. V shed 6 bases and J shed 2 bases, with 17 bases lying between them. Germline CDR1 reads SNHLY; CDR2 reads FYNNEI. The CDR3 is 15 amino acids. The chain's CDR3 is CASSEDRPTTYEQYF. CDR3 bases: TGTGCCAGCAGCGAGGACCGTCCTACCACCTACGAGCAGTACTTC.

This chain connects TRBV5-1 to TRBJ2-1; D not resolved. Trimming took 3 bases from V and 8 from J, leaving 18 bases between them. The CDR3 sequence is 15 residues long. Per germline, CDR1 SGHRS and CDR2 YFSETQ. CDR3 sequence: CASSSLWWPRDEQFF. Written as DNA, the CDR3 is TGCGCCAGCAGCTCGCTGTGGTGGCCCCGGGATGAGCAGTTCTTC. The full variable domain, its missing parts supplied by reference TRBV5-1 and TRBJ2-1, is KAGVTQTPRYLIKTRGQQVTLSCSPISGHRSVSWYQQTPGQGLQFLFEYFSETQRNKGNFPGRFSGRQFSNSRSEMNVSTLELGDSALYLCASSSLWWPRDEQFFGPGTRLTVL.

The chain links TRBV7-6 to TRBJ1-4; 11 bases are shared with TRBD1. The CDR3 length is 18 residues. After removal of 1 base from V and 5 bases from J, the junction contained 9 bases not matched to a gene. Germline V gives CDR1 SGHVS, CDR2 FNYEAQ. CDR3 in DNA: TGTGCCAGCAGCTTAGGTATCTATGGACAGGGGGCGAATGAAAAACTGTTTTTT. This sequence encodes CASSLGIYGQGANEKLFF.

This chain links TRBV7-8 with TRBJ1-5, with D unclear. This CDR3 spans 17 amino acids. Deletions cut 3 bases from V and 3 bases from J, with 18 bases between. Germline CDR1 is SGHVS and CDR2 is FQNEAQ. CDR3 region: CASSFSARSLDNQPQHF. The CDR3 nucleotides are TGTGCCAGCAGCTTCTCTGCTCGAAGCCTAGACAATCAGCCCCAGCATTTT.

The chain joins TRBV11-2 to TRBJ2-7, with D tentatively TRBD2 (7 bases). CDR1 SGHAT and CDR2 FQNNGV come from the germline V gene. The CDR3 contains 16 residues. V was trimmed by 1 base and J by 4 bases, leaving 17 bases between them. DNA of the CDR3: TGTGCCAGCAGCTTAGCAGGGGCTAGCGGATCATACGAGCAGTACTTC. Translated, it gives CASSLAGASGSYEQYF.

This clone occurred once. The V and J genes are TRBV18 and TRBJ2-2; D is possibly TRBD1 or TRBD2 (6 bases each). Germline V gene sequence: CDR1 KGHSH, CDR2 LQKENI. Between the trimmed V and J ends, which lost 0 bases and 1 base, there was a span of 9 bases. This CDR3 contains 16 residues. DNA for the CDR3: TGTGCCAGCTCACCACCCGGGGGCCAGAACACCGGGGAGCTGTTTTTT. Its protein product is CASSPPGGQNTGELFF.

V and J are TRBV7-2 and TRBJ1-5; weak D call: TRBD1 (5 bases). The CDR3 totals 15 residues. The germline gives CDR1 SGHTA, CDR2 FQGNSA. V dropped 2 bases and J dropped 1 base, with 9 bases sitting between them. The CDR3 is CASSLLGVSNQPQHF. CDR3 sequence (DNA): TGTGCCAGCAGCTTACTGGGGGTGAGCAATCAGCCCCAGCATTTT.